The 26 T cell receptor beta chains in this list originate from one sample, sequenced in a study of T cells in Graves' hyperthyroidism and ophthalmopathy. Regions amplified from RNA transcripts were the TCR beta CDR3 regions. Researchers ran a first-round RT-PCR on the TCR CDR3 using the HTBI primer set. Each CDR3 protein gets one entry after TCRdb re-called the multiplex PCR reads with MiXCR. The sample lists more than 550,000 distinct CDR3 sequences; under 20% were seen once. Sequencing input: blood. These receptors were obtained from a woman between 50 and 59 years old with Graves' hyperthyroidism that later progressed to Graves' ophthalmopathy.

This chain uses TRBV9 with TRBJ2-1; D is tentatively TRBD1 or TRBD2 (6 bases each). CDR1 and CDR2 from the germline V gene are SGDLS and YYNGEE. The CDR3 totals 14 residues. Trimming shortened V by 0 bases and J by 9 bases, and 13 bases separated the two germline ends. The DNA of the CDR3 is TGTGCCAGCAGCGTAGCTAGGGGGGCCGGTGAGCAGTTCTTC. This sequence encodes CASSVARGAGEQFF.

This clonotype was detected only a few times. This clone may be a read error of a much larger clone one base away. The chain combines TRBV11-2 with TRBJ2-7; 7 bases align to TRBD1. This CDR3 contains 15 residues. The germline gives CDR1 SGHAT, CDR2 FQNNGV. Written as DNA, the CDR3 is TGTGCCGGCAGCGCCAACCGGGACAGCGCCTACGAGCAGTACTTC. It encodes CAGSANRDSAYEQYF.

This chain connects TRBV10-3 to TRBJ1-2; D remains unclear. The V gene lost 0 bases and the J gene lost 8 bases, with 7 bases spanning the gap. Germline V CDR1 and CDR2: ENHRY, SYGVKD. CDR3 length equals 12 residues. The chain's CDR3 is CAISESTLGYTF. CDR3 bases: TGTGCCATCAGTGAGTCTACCTTAGGCTACACCTTC.

In this sample, this clonotype turned up many times. The chain links TRBV11-2 to TRBJ1-1; TRBD1 is a possible D gene (5 bases). The V gene's germline CDR1 is SGHAT and CDR2 FQNNGV. The V end was cut by 5 bases, the J end by 4 bases, with 11 bases between. This CDR3 comprises 13 residues. The CDR3 DNA is TGTGCCAGCAGCCCTCAAGACAGCACTGAAGCTTTCTTT. The encoded protein is CASSPQDSTEAFF.

This clonotype was counted between two and nine times. The gene calls are TRBV29-1 and TRBJ2-1, with D possibly called TRBD1 or TRBD2 (5 bases each). Trimming removed 5 bases at V and 2 bases at J, with 7 bases between. There are 12 residues in the CDR3. CDR1 is SQVTM, CDR2 ANQGSEA, per germline. The CDR3 here is CSVRGAYNEQFF. CDR3 DNA sequence: TGCAGCGTTCGAGGGGCCTACAATGAGCAGTTCTTC.

About this clonotype itself: At one end, the junction sequence differs from germline, possibly due to a read error. The chain has TRBV4-1 and TRBJ2-1, with D unresolved. The CDR3 length is 14 residues. Germline V lookup: CDR1 MGHRA, CDR2 YSYEKL. CDR3 protein: CASSPNDLYNEQFF. The CDR3 DNA reads TGTGCCAGCAGCCCCAACGACTTATACAATGAGCAGTTCTTC.

In this sample, this clonotype turned up many times. The V and J genes are TRBV6-1 and TRBJ2-1; D ambiguous. V was cut by 6 bases and J by 3 bases, with 18 bases left in between. Germline V gene data show CDR1 as MNHNS and CDR2 as SASEGT. The CDR3 has 16 amino acids. CDR3: CASRRPGWSSYNEQFF. CDR3 DNA sequence: TGTGCCAGCAGACGCCCTGGCTGGTCCAGCTACAATGAGCAGTTCTTC.

This clonotype came up many times. This sequence joins TRBV20-1 and TRBJ2-7, with 8 bases identical to TRBD2. The germline V gene has CDR1 DFQATT and CDR2 SNEGSKA (reference sequence). This CDR3 has 15 residues. The J segment lost 6 bases and the V segment lost 6 bases, leaving 16 bases of the junction unmatched. The CDR3 DNA follows: TGCAGTGCCATCCGGGGAGGGACTAGAGGGTCCGAGCAGTACTTC. The encoded protein is CSAIRGGTRGSEQYF.

As DNA, the CDR3 is TGTGCCAGCAGTTGGGGCTGGGCAGGGGCGGGAAACACCATATATTTT. It codes for CASSWGWAGAGNTIYF. The gene calls are TRBV7-2 and TRBJ1-3; a possible D gene is TRBD1 (6 bases). The CDR3 sequence is 16 residues long. With 6 bases removed from V and 4 bases from J, the gap between germline ends came to 19 bases. The germline gives CDR1 SGHTA, CDR2 FQGNSA.

The sample holds many counts of this clonotype. The chain couples TRBV7-9 to TRBJ2-5; 8 bases are a match to TRBD1. In germline, CDR1 is SEHNR, CDR2 FQNEAQ (reference sequence). The CDR3 has 16 residues. J was trimmed by 1 base and V by 5 bases; bases with no gene match: 9. The CDR3 DNA sequence: TGTGCCAGCAGCCGAACGAGGACAGGGTCCCAAGAGACCCAGTACTTC. The encoded protein is CASSRTRTGSQETQYF.

This clonotype has ten or more counts. The chain links TRBV7-2 to TRBJ2-1; the match to TRBD2 covers 8 bases. Germline CDR1 is SGHTA and CDR2 is FQGNSA. The V and J ends lost 1 base and 6 bases, in that order; junction bases with no gene match: 5. The CDR3 runs 15 residues. The CDR3 DNA follows: TGTGCCAGCAGCTTAGGGGGACTAGACCCCAATGAGCAGTTCTTC. The encoded protein is CASSLGGLDPNEQFF.

This clonotype was detected only a few times. The chain couples TRBV19 to TRBJ1-1, with D possibly TRBD1 on 6 matching bases. Looked up from germline, CDR1 is LNHDA and CDR2 is SQIVND (reference sequence). The CDR3 has 14 amino acids. Trimming cost V 10 bases and J 5 bases, with 20 bases left between them. This CDR3 is CATRGVGLGTEAFF. Written as DNA, the CDR3 is TGTGCCACGAGGGGGGTGGGGCTTGGGACTGAAGCTTTCTTT.

The chain has TRBV2 and TRBJ1-2, with 7 nucleotides matching TRBD1. The CDR3 is made up of 19 amino acids. V shed 6 bases and J 0 bases; nucleotides not matched to a gene: 19. Per the germline V gene, CDR1 is SNHLY and CDR2 is FYNNEI. The CDR3 coding sequence is TGTGCCAGCAGGCGCGGATCCCGGGACAGACGGAATCCTAACTATGGCTACACCTTC. Protein sequence: CASRRGSRDRRNPNYGYTF. Full variable domain (rest looked up from reference TRBV2 and TRBJ1-2): EPEVTQTPSHQVTQMGQEVILRCVPISNHLYFYWYRQILGQKVEFLVSFYNNEISEKSEIFDDQFSVERPDGSNFTLKIRSTKLEDSAMYFCASRRGSRDRRNPNYGYTFGSGTRLTVV.

This clonotype has a count of ten or more. The rearrangement joins TRBV2 to TRBJ2-2; 7 bases agree with TRBD1. V gave up 7 bases and J gave up 6 bases; unmatched junction bases: 2. The CDR3 spans 12 residues. The germline CDR1 and CDR2 sequences are SNHLY and FYNNEI. The CDR3 region has the DNA TGTGCCAGCAACCAGGGGGCCGGGGAGCTGTTTTTT. Translating it yields CASNQGAGELFF.

This clonotype was detected ten times or more. This rearrangement joins TRBV3-1 to TRBJ2-5, with 9 bases fitting TRBD2. The germline CDR1 and CDR2 sequences are LGHDT and YNNKEL (reference sequence). The CDR3 extends over 16 amino acids. V trimming: 3 bases; J trimming: 0 bases; junction bases outside the gene matches: 5. The CDR3 region is CASSHPLAGYQETQYF. The CDR3 bases are TGTGCCAGCAGCCACCCCCTAGCGGGGTACCAAGAGACCCAGTACTTC.

This clonotype has only a few counts. The chain couples TRBV7-2 to TRBJ2-3; unclear D gene. The CDR3 is made up of 13 amino acids. CDR1 and CDR2 (germline): SGHTA, FQGNSA. V lost 3 bases and J lost 8, with 12 bases in between. Written as DNA, the CDR3 is TGTGCCAGCAGCTTGACTGGAGAGGTTACGCAGTATTTT. Its protein is CASSLTGEVTQYF.

This clonotype was found many times. In nucleotides, the CDR3 is TGTGCCAGCAGTTTATCGGCCAGCTATGGCTACACCTTC. Protein product: CASSLSASYGYTF. The chain links TRBV27 to TRBJ1-2; D is unresolved. V was trimmed by 0 bases and J by 4 bases, leaving 6 bases between them. CDR1 and CDR2 from the germline V gene are MNHEY and SMNVEV (reference sequence). The CDR3 extends over 13 amino acids.

This clonotype was detected a few times. J is TRBJ1-2 and V is TRBV7-9, with 9 bases lining up with TRBD1. The CDR3 is 14 residues long. Germline V gene sequence: CDR1 SEHNR, CDR2 FQNEAQ (reference sequence). After removal of 8 bases from V and 6 bases from J, the junction contained 10 bases not matched to a gene. In nucleotides, the CDR3 is TGTGCCAGCTCGTGGGACAGGGAAACGGATGGCTACACCTTC. It translates to CASSWDRETDGYTF.

This chain links TRBV7-9 with TRBJ2-7; a weak D match, TRBD2 (5 bases). CDR3 size: 15 residues. V was pared by 8 bases and J by 0 bases, with 17 bases between. Germline V gene sequence: CDR1 SEHNR, CDR2 FQNEAQ (reference sequence). CDR3 loop: CASEAKDSFSYEQYF. In DNA form, the CDR3 reads TGTGCCAGCGAAGCGAAGGACTCCTTCTCCTACGAGCAGTACTTC.

The sample holds many counts of this clonotype. The chain employs TRBV6-2 or TRBV6-3 and TRBJ1-2; 12 nucleotides line up with TRBD1. Germline V lookup: CDR1 MNHEY, CDR2 SVGEGT. The CDR3 has 14 amino acids. The junction had 6 bases not matched to a gene; V was cut back by 6 bases and J by 7 bases. The CDR3, as DNA: TGTGCCAGCAGCCACCGGGACAGGGGGCTTGGCTACACCTTC. It specifies CASSHRDRGLGYTF.

The chain links TRBV6-1 to TRBJ2-6; 7 positions agree with TRBD1. The CDR3 runs 18 residues. Looked up from germline, CDR1 is MNHNS and CDR2 is SASEGT. V lost 0 bases to trimming and J lost 1 base; unmatched junction nucleotides: 6. The CDR3, as DNA: TGTGCCAGCAGTGAAGCGATAGGGGGCCTTTCTGGGGCCAACGTCCTGACTTTC. As protein: CASSEAIGGLSGANVLTF.

J is TRBJ2-2 and V is TRBV20-1; D remains unclear. Per germline, CDR1 DFQATT and CDR2 SNEGSKA (reference sequence). V gave up 2 bases and J gave up 2 bases, with 6 bases separating them. CDR3 length: 13 amino acids. The CDR3 region has the DNA TGCAGTGCTAGAATCCGAAACACCGGGGAGCTGTTTTTT. Translation gives CSARIRNTGELFF.

This clonotype was seen more than once but under ten times. The gene calls are TRBV5-6 and TRBJ1-2; D gene unclear. Germline loops: CDR1 SGHDT, CDR2 YYEEEE. The length of the CDR3 is 15 residues. V lost 3 bases and J 6 bases, leaving 18 bases between the germline ends. The CDR3 protein is CASSWAGRADHGYTF. The CDR3 bases are TGTGCCAGCAGCTGGGCGGGCCGAGCAGATCATGGCTACACCTTC. Based on the CDR3 plus reference TRBV5-6 and TRBJ1-2, the full variable domain is DAGVTQSPTHLIKTRGQQVTLRCSPKSGHDTVSWYQQALGQGPQFIFQYYEEEERQRGNFPDRFSGHQFPNYSSELNVNALLLGDSALYLCASSWAGRADHGYTFGSGTRLTVV.

The table lists this clonotype with many counts. The rearrangement links TRBV12-3 or TRBV12-4 to TRBJ2-7; 7 positions match TRBD1. The J segment lost 2 bases and the V segment lost 6 bases, leaving 4 bases of the junction unmatched. The CDR3 has 13 residues. Here the CDR3 DNA reads TGTGCCAGCAGGCGACAGGGCACCTACGAGCAGTACTTC. As protein: CASRRQGTYEQYF.

Ten or more counts support this clonotype. The chain uses TRBV11-2 and TRBJ2-1; the D call may be TRBD1 or TRBD2 (5 bases each). Trimming took off 1 base at V and 3 bases at J, with 13 bases between the two ends. CDR3 size: 16 residues. Germline V gene sequence: CDR1 SGHAT, CDR2 FQNNGV. CDR3 protein: CASSLVGPAVYNEQFF. CDR3 DNA: TGTGCCAGCAGCTTAGTGGGACCAGCGGTCTACAATGAGCAGTTCTTC.

J is TRBJ2-1 and V is TRBV14, with 14 positions matching TRBD2. This CDR3 comprises 17 residues. Germline V gives CDR1 SGHDN, CDR2 FVKESK. The trim removed 4 bases at V and 7 bases at J, leaving 9 bases unmatched. CDR3 protein: CASSPRTSGGLSNEQFF. Written as DNA, the CDR3 is TGTGCCAGCAGCCCCCGGACTAGCGGGGGGCTGTCAAATGAGCAGTTCTTC.